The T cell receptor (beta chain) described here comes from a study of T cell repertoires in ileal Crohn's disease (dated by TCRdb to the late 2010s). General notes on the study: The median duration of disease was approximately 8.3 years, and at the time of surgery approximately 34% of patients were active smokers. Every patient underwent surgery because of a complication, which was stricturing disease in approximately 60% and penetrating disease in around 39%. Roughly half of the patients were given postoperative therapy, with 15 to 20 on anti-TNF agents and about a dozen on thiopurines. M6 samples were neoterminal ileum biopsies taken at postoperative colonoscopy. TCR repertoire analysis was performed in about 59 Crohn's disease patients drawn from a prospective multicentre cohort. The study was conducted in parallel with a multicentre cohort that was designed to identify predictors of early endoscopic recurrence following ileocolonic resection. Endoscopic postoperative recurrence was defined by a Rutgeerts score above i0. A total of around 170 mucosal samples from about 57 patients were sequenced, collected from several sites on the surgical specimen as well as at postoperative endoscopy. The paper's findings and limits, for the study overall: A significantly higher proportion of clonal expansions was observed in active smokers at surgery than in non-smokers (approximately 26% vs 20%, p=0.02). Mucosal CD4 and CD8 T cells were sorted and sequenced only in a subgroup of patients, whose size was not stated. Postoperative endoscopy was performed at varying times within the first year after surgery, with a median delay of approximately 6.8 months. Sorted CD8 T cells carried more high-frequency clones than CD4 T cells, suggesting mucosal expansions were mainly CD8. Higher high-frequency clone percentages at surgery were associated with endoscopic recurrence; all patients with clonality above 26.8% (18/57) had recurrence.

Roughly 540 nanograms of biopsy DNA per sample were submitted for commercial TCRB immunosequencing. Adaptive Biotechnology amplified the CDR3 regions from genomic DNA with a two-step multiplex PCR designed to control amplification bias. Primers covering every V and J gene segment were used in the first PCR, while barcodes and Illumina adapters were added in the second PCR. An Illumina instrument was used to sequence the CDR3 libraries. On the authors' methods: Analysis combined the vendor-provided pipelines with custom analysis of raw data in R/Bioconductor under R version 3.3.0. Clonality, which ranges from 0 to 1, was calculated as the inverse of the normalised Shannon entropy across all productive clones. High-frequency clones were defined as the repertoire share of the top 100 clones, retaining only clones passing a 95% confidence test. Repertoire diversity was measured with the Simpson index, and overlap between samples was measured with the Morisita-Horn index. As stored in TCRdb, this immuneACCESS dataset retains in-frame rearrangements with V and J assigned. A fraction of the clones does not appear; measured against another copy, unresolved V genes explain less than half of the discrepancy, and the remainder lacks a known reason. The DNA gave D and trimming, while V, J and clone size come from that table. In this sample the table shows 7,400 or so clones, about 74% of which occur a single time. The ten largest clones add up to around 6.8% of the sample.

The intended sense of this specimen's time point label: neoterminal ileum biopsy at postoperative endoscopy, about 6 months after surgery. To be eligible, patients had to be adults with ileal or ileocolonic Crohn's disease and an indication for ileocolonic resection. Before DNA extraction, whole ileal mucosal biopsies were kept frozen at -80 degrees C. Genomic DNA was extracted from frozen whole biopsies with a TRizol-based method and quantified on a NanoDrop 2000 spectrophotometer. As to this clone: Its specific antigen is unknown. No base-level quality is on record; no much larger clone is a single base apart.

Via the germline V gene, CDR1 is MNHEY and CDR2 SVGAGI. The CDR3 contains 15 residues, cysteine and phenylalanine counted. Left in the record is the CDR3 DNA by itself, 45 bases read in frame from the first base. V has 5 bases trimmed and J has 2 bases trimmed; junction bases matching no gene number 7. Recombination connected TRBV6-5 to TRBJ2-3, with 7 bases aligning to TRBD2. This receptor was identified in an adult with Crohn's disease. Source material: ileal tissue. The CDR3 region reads CASSPPGGYTDTQYF. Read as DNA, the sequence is TGTGCCAGCAGTCCTCCGGGGGGTTACACAGATACGCAGTATTTT.